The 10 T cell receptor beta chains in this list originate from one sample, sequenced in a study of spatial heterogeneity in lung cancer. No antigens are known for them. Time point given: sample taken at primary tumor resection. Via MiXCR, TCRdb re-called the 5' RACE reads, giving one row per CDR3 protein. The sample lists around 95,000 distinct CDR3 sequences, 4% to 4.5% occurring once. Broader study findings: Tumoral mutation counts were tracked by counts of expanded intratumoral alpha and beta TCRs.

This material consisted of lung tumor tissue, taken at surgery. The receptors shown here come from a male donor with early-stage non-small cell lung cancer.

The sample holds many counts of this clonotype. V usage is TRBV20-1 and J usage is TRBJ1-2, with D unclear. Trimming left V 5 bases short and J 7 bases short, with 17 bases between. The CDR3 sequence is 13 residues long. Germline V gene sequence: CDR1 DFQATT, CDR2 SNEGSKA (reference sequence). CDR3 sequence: CSAPKGRVSGYTF. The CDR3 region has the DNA TGCAGTGCTCCGAAGGGTCGGGTATCTGGCTACACCTTC.

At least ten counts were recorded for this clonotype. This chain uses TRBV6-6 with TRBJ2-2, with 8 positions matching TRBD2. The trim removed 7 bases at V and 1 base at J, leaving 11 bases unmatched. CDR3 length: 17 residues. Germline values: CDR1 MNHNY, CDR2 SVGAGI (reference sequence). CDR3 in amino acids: CASIPGPSGLNTGELFF. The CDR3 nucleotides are TGTGCCAGCATCCCGGGGCCTAGCGGGCTGAACACCGGGGAGCTGTTTTTT.

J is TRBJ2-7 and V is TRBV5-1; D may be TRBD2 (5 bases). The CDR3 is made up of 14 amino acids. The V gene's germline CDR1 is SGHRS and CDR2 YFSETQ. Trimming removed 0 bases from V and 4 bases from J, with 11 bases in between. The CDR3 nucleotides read TGCGCCAGCAGCTTGGCCGGGGAACGTTACGAGCAGTACTTC. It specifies CASSLAGERYEQYF.

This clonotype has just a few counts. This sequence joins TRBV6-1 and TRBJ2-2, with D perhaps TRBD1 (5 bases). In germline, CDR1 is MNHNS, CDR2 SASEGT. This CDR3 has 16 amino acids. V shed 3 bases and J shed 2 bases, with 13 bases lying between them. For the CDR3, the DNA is TGTGCCAGCAGTGACGAGGACACGAGAAACACCGGGGAGCTGTTTTTT. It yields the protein CASSDEDTRNTGELFF.

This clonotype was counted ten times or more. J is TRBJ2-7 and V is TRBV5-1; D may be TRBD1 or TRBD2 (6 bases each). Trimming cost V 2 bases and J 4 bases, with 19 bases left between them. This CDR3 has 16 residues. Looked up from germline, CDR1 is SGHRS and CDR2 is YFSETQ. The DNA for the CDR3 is TGCGCCAGCAGCTTAGGGGGATCTGCGGAGGGTTACGAGCAGTACTTC. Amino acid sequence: CASSLGGSAEGYEQYF.

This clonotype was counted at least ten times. CDR3 region: CASRGPLMNTEAFF. The CDR3 DNA reads as TGCGCCAGTAGGGGGCCTCTTATGAACACTGAAGCTTTCTTT. The chain combines TRBV4-1 with TRBJ1-1, with TRBD1 matching over 7 bases. Germline CDR1 MGHRA, CDR2 YSYEKL. After removal of 9 bases from V and 0 bases from J, the junction contained 7 bases not matched to a gene. The CDR3 is made up of 14 amino acids.

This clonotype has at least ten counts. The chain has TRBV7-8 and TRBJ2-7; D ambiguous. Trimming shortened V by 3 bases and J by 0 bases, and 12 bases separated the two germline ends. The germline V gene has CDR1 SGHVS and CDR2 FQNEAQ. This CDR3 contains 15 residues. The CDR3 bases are TGTGCCAGCAGCTTTTGGGGTACTGACTCCTACGAGCAGTACTTC. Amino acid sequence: CASSFWGTDSYEQYF.

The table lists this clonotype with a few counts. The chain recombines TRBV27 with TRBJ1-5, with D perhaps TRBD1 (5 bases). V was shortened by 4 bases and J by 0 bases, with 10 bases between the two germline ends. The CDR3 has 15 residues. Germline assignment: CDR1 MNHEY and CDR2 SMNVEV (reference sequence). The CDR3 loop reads CASSSTAYSNQPQHF. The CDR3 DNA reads TGTGCCAGCAGTTCGACAGCTTATAGCAATCAGCCCCAGCATTTT.

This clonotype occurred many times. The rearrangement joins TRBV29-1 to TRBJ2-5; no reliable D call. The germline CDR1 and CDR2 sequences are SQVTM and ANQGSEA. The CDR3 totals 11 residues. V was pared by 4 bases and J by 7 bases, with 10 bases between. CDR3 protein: CSVGALGTQYF. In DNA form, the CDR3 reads TGCAGCGTTGGAGCCTTGGGGACCCAGTACTTC.

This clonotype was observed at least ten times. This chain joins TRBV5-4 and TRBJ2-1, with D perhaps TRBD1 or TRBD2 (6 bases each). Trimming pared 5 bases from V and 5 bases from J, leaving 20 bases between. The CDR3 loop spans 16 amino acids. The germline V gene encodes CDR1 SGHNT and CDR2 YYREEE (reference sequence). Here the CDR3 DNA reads TGTGCCAGCAGAGTTGGCAGCGCGGGACACCACAATGAGCAGTTCTTC. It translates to CASRVGSAGHHNEQFF. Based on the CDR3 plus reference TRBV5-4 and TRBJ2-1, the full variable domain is ETGVTQSPTHLIKTRGQQVTLRCSSQSGHNTVSWYQQALGQGPQFIFQYYREEENGRGNFPPRFSGLQFPNYSSELNVNALELDDSALYLCASRVGSAGHHNEQFFGPGTRLTVL.